Detailed here is one T cell receptor beta chain. The sample originates from a study of blood T cell repertoires in COVID-19. Turning to the study itself: COVID-19 samples, acute and convalescent, were from the United States, Italy and Spain. T cells, B-cell-depleted T cells, or PBMCs provided the cDNA or gDNA that served as material.

The CDR3 is 15 residues long. Trimming removed 1 base at V and 6 bases at J, with 14 bases between. CDR1 and CDR2 (germline): SGHAT, FQNNGV. Participant reports of clinical history set cohort assignment. Cohort 3 recovered donors had two negative PCRs, clearance, or symptom resolution. Data came from immunoSEQ multiplex PCR; TCRdb stores just in-frame clones and leaves some out. This table holds about 200,000 clones, 84% found once. This clonotype was sampled from a man aged 35 to 55 who had recovered from COVID-19. The rearrangement links TRBV11-2 to TRBJ2-3; no reliable D call. Sequenced material: PBMCs or T cells enriched from blood (not recorded which). Here the CDR3 reads CASSLASVGRDTQYF. CDR3 nucleotide sequence: TGTGCCAGCAGCTTAGCCAGTGTAGGCAGGGATACGCAGTATTTT.